The T cell receptor beta chain under discussion was sequenced for a study of blood T cell repertoires in COVID-19. Overall study context: Samples came from the United States, Italy and Spain, spanning acute and convalescent COVID-19.

Cohort allocation depended upon clinical history that participants reported. Cohort 3 donors were reported recovered after two negative PCRs, clearance, or symptom resolution. The germline V gene has CDR1 SQVTM and CDR2 ANQGSEA. The V end was cut by 6 bases, the J end by 4 bases, with 21 bases between. CDR3 length equals 15 residues. In the original analysis: Amplifying reference gene primers gave estimates of nucleated cell counts. Some clones are missing from TCRdb's copy, which holds only in-frame ones; the method was immunoSEQ multiplex PCR. V and J calls and clone size come straight from that table; D and trimming were deduced from the DNA. The sample records a few hundred thousand clones, approximately 90% being singletons.

J is TRBJ1-2 and V is TRBV29-1, with D possibly TRBD1 on 6 matching bases. The receptor's source is a man younger than 30 who had recovered from COVID-19. Sequencing was performed on PBMCs or T cells enriched from blood (not recorded which). The DNA of the CDR3 is TGCAGCGTCGCACAACCGGGACACAACTTCTATGGCTACACCTTC. This sequence encodes CSVAQPGHNFYGYTF.